This is a list of T cell receptor beta chains from one sample in a study of blood T cells in healthy people across ages. Via MiXCR, TCRdb re-called the 5' RACE reads, giving one row per CDR3 protein. The table lists about 1.8 million distinct CDR3 sequences, roughly 49% of them singletons. Source material: blood. These receptors all come from a woman in her thirties or forties in good health. The conserved cysteine and the conserved F or W are not part of the CDR3 here.

TRBV12-3/TRBV12-4,ASSMYRGSSYEQY
TRBV24-1,ATNSAEINEQF
TRBV6-5,ASRQGPGETQY
TRBV20-1,SARGAGSTNYGYT
TRBV20-1,SARVRTLAKNIQY
TRBV12-3/TRBV12-4,ASSFKKGAVSGHT
TRBV7-2,ASSSSDPPLH
TRBV4-2,ASSQDATGRIPQH
TRBV3-1,ASSQVGSTTGQF
TRBV29-1,SVEDLSGGGYEQY
TRBV5-5,ASSSTGDRGREQF
TRBV10-3,AISREMDYEQY
TRBV12-3/TRBV12-4,ASSLAKAVPDQF
TRBV20-1,SAEGKETQY
TRBV7-2,ASSLEKRGRVWEQY
TRBV4-2,ASSQDIGVGGSTDTQY
TRBV20-1,SSAGGPDTQY
TRBV27,ASSLRPGQGHNSPLH
TRBV9,ASSVGGSAPEPQH
TRBV9,ASSAVLAGIEETQY
TRBV27,ASSVPGGTQY
TRBV9,ASSVDLAGADTQY
TRBV4-1,ASSQGRGWYNEQY
TRBV5-6,ASSFRGPEQF
TRBV4-1,ASSQDWRDTDTQY
TRBV7-3,ASSRLAGGGQETQY
TRBV2,ASSEADGYGYT
TRBV6-5,ASTRTGGYNGYT
TRBV2,ASQSQGATDTQY
TRBV7-2,ASSPGLQGPNEKLF
TRBV20-1,SAAQGAEAF
TRBV5-6,ASSLGTWGNEQY
TRBV5-1,ASSLAGVQY
TRBV12-3/TRBV12-4,ASSLSGGFRDTQY
TRBV2,ATKQGGGGDIQY
TRBV7-9,ASSAGTGQY
TRBV9,ASSPRQELNEKLF
TRBV14,ASSERTGRSAKNIQY
TRBV28,ASSLSSSGGAGYNEQF
TRBV20-1,SAYRGRDYGYT
TRBV29-1,SVEGLAGEQF